This passage covers 12 T cell receptor beta chains from one sample sequenced in a study of blood T cell repertoires in COVID-19. Clones were sequenced by immunoSEQ multiplex PCR, and TCRdb holds only the in-frame ones, with some missing. Of around 260,000 clones in the sample, 70% to 90% were seen once. Sequencing used peripheral blood. Receptor source: a woman in her sixties or seventies with COVID-19, enrolled during active disease.

The chain joins TRBV3-1 (or the pseudogene TRBV3-2) to TRBJ2-1; 7 nucleotides line up with TRBD2. This CDR3 has 14 residues. Germline values: CDR1 LGHDT, CDR2 YNNKEL (reference sequence). V gave up 8 bases and J gave up 0 bases; unmatched junction bases: 4. The CDR3 DNA reads TGTGCCAGCCGTCGCGGGGGCTCCTACAATGAGCAGTTCTTC. This gives the protein CASRRGGSYNEQFF.

The chain joins TRBV19 to TRBJ1-1; D possibly corresponds to TRBD1 (5 bases). The CDR3 contains 16 residues. Trimming cost V 7 bases and J 1 base, with 19 bases left between them. Germline lookup yields CDR1 LNHDA and CDR2 SQIVND (reference sequence). The CDR3 reads CASTGGGMRPNTEAFF. CDR3 coding DNA: TGTGCCAGTACTGGGGGGGGGATGAGGCCGAACACTGAAGCTTTCTTT. Drawing the rest from reference TRBV19 and TRBJ1-1, the complete variable domain is DGGITQSPKYLFRKEGQNVTLSCEQNLNHDAMYWYRQDPGQGLRLIYYSQIVNDFQKGDIAEGYSVSREKKESFPLTVTSAQKNPTAFYLCASTGGGMRPNTEAFFGQGTRLTVV.

V and J are TRBV30 and TRBJ2-7; 8 bases agree with TRBD1. The V and J ends lost 2 bases and 0 bases, in that order; junction bases with no gene match: 6. Germline CDR1 is GTSNPN and CDR2 is SVGIG (reference sequence). This CDR3 contains 15 residues. In nucleotides, the CDR3 is TGTGCCTGGAGTCCCGACAGGGGTAGCTCCTACGAGCAGTACTTC. The encoded protein is CAWSPDRGSSYEQYF.

This sequence joins TRBV25-1 and TRBJ1-1; TRBD1 matches at 7 bases. Per germline, CDR1 MGHDK and CDR2 SYGVNS. This CDR3 spans 14 amino acids. The chain's CDR3 is CASLPTGVGTEAFF. The CDR3 nucleotides read TGTGCTTCTTTGCCCACAGGGGTTGGCACTGAAGCTTTCTTT.

In nucleotides, the CDR3 is TGTGCCAGCAGTCCCAGGGCAGACTCTGGAAACACCATATATTTT. Protein product: CASSPRADSGNTIYF. The chain links TRBV28 to TRBJ1-3; a weak D match, TRBD1 (5 bases). Deletions cut 5 bases from V and 0 bases from J, with 11 bases between. The CDR3 loop spans 15 amino acids. CDR1 and CDR2 (germline): MDHEN, SYDVKM. Supplemented by reference TRBV28 and TRBJ1-3, the full variable domain reads DVKVTQSSRYLVKRTGEKVFLECVQDMDHENMFWYRQDPGLGLRLIYFSYDVKMKEKGDIPEGYSVSREKKERFSLILESASTNQTSMYLCASSPRADSGNTIYFGEGSWLTVV.

The chain recombines TRBV2 with TRBJ2-1, with D maybe TRBD2 (5 bases). Germline V gene sequence: CDR1 SNHLY, CDR2 FYNNEI. The germline V and J ends were trimmed by 5 bases and 10 bases, with 18 bases remaining between them. This CDR3 contains 14 residues. The CDR3 spells CASSPLMRAGEQFF. The CDR3 nucleotides are TGTGCCAGCAGTCCCCTCATGAGGGCAGGCGAGCAGTTCTTC.

V is TRBV29-1 and J is TRBJ1-2, with 10 bases matching TRBD1. The ends lost 7 bases at V and 7 bases at J; junction bases unmatched: 6. Germline CDR1 and CDR2: SQVTM and ANQGSEA. The length of the CDR3 is 12 residues. The CDR3 is CSARRTGGGYTF. The DNA of the CDR3 is TGCAGCGCCCGACGGACAGGGGGTGGCTACACCTTC.

The chain carries TRBV7-6 and TRBJ2-1, with a weak D call TRBD2 (6 bases). Trimming removed 2 bases at V and 1 base at J, with 9 bases between. The CDR3 loop spans 15 amino acids. The germline CDR1 and CDR2 sequences are SGHVS and FNYEAQ. The CDR3 region has the DNA TGTGCCAGCAGCTTATTAGCGGATTCCTACAATGAGCAGTTCTTC. It encodes CASSLLADSYNEQFF.

The rearrangement joins TRBV6-4 to TRBJ1-5; D remains unclear. Germline V gene lookup returns CDR1 MRHNA and CDR2 SNTAGT. The length of the CDR3 is 14 residues. Trimming cost V 4 bases and J 7 bases, with 14 bases left between them. Here the CDR3 DNA reads TGTGCCAGCAGTGGGAGACCCTTGGAGCAGCCCCAGCATTTT. Translated: CASSGRPLEQPQHF.

The rearrangement joins TRBV10-3 to TRBJ1-2; D unresolved. The CDR3 runs 18 residues. In germline, CDR1 is ENHRY, CDR2 SYGVKD. V dropped 3 bases and J dropped 2 bases, with 22 bases sitting between them. CDR3 region: CAISELPGGRLGNYGYTF. The CDR3 DNA reads as TGTGCCATCAGTGAACTCCCCGGAGGCAGGCTCGGAAACTATGGCTACACCTTC.

The chain links TRBV2 to TRBJ2-1; 12 positions match TRBD2. Trimming cost V 8 bases and J 11 bases; bases outside gene matches: 16. Germline CDR1 SNHLY, CDR2 FYNNEI. The CDR3 length is 16 residues. CDR3 DNA sequence: TGTGCCAGCCAACAGGTCTGGACTAGCGGGATTCTCCAGCAGTTCTTC. Translation: CASQQVWTSGILQQFF.

The chain recombines TRBV9 with TRBJ2-2; 14 bases line up with TRBD2. CDR3 length equals 18 residues. Losses at the gene ends were 0 bases for V and 6 bases for J; bases not matched to a gene: 7. Germline V CDR1 and CDR2: SGDLS, YYNGEE. CDR3 loop: CASSVATSGRAQPGELFF. The DNA for the CDR3 is TGTGCCAGCAGCGTAGCGACTAGCGGGAGGGCCCAACCCGGGGAGCTGTTTTTT.